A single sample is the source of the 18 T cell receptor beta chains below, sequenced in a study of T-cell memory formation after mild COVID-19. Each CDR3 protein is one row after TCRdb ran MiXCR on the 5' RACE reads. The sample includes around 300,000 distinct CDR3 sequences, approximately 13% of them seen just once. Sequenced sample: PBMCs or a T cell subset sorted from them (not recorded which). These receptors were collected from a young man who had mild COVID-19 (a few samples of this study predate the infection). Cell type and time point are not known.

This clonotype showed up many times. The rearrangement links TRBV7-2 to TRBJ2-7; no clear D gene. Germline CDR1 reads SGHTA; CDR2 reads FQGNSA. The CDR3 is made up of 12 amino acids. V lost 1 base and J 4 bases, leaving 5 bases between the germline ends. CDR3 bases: TGTGCCAGCAGCTTAGTCAATTACGAGCAGTACTTC. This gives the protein CASSLVNYEQYF.

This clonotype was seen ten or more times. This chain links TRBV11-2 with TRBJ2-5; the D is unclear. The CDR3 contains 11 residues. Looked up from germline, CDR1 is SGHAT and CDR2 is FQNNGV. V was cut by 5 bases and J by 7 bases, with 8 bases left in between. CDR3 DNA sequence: TGTGCCAGCAGCCCCTACGGGACCCAGTACTTC. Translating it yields CASSPYGTQYF.

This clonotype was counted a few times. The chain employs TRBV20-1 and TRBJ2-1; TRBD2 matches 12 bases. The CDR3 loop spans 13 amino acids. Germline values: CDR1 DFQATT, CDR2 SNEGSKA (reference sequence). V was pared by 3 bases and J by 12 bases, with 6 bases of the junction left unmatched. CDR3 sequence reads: CSARALAGGSQFF. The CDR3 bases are TGCAGTGCTAGGGCGCTAGCGGGGGGGTCGCAGTTCTTC.

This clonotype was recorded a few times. The CDR3 loop reads CASSSTGDGGELFF. CDR3 sequence (DNA): TGTGCCAGCAGTTCGACAGGCGATGGCGGGGAGCTGTTTTTT. The V and J genes are TRBV6-2 or TRBV6-3 and TRBJ2-2; tentatively, D is TRBD1 (6 bases). Germline V gene sequence: CDR1 MNHEY, CDR2 SVGEGT. The CDR3 runs 14 residues. Between the trimmed V and J ends, which lost 4 bases and 7 bases, there was a span of 13 bases.

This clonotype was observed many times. DNA of the CDR3: TGTGCCAGCACCCCCGACTACTCTGGAAACACCATATATTTT. It codes for CASTPDYSGNTIYF. This rearrangement joins TRBV7-9 to TRBJ1-3, with unresolved D. V gave up 7 bases and J gave up 0 bases, with 10 bases separating them. The germline gives CDR1 SEHNR, CDR2 FQNEAQ (reference sequence). This CDR3 is 14 amino acids long.

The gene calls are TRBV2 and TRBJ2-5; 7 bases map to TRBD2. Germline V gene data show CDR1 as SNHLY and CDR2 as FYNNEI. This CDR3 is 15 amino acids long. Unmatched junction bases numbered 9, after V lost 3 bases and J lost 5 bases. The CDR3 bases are TGTGCCAGCAGTGAGGACGGAGCGGGGTGGGAGACCCAGTACTTC. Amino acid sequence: CASSEDGAGWETQYF.

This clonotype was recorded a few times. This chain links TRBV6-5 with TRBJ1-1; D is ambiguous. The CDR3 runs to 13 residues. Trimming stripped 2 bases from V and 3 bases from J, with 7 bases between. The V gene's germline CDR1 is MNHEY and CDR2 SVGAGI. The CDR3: CASSYDGDTEAFF. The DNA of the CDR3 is TGTGCCAGCAGTTACGACGGGGACACTGAAGCTTTCTTT.

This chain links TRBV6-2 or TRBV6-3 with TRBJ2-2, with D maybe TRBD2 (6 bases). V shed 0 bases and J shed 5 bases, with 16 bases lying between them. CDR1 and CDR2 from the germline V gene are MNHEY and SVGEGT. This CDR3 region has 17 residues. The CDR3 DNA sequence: TGTGCCAGCAGTTACTCCGGGACCCTGGCGGGAACCGGGGAGCTGTTTTTT. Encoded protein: CASSYSGTLAGTGELFF.

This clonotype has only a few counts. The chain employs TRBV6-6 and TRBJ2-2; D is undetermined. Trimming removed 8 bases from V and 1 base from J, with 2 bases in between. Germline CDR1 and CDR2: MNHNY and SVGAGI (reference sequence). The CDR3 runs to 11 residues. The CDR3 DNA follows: TGTGCCAGCCTGAACACCGGGGAGCTGTTTTTT. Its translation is CASLNTGELFF.

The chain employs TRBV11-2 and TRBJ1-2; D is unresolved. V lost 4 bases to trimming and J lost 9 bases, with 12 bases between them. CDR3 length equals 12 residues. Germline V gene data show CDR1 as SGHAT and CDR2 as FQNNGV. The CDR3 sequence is CASSSEMGSYTF. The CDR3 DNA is TGTGCCAGCAGCTCTGAAATGGGAAGCTACACCTTC. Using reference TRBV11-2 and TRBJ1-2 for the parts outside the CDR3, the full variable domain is EAGVAQSPRYKIIEKRQSVAFWCNPISGHATLYWYQQILGQGPKLLIQFQNNGVVDDSQLPKDRFSAERLKGVDSTLKIQPAKLEDSAVYLCASSSEMGSYTFGSGTRLTVV.

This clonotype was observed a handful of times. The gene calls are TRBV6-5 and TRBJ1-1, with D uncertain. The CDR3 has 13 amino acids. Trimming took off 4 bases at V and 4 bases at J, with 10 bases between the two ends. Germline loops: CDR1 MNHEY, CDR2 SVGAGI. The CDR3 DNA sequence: TGTGCCAGCAGTTCATCGACCGGCACTGAAGCTTTCTTT. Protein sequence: CASSSSTGTEAFF.

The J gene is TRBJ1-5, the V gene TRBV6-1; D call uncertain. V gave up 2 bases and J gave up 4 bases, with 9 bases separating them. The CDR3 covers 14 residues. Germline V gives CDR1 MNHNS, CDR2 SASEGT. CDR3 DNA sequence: TGTGCCAGCAGTGAACCCTACGGGAATCAGCCCCAGCATTTT. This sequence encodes CASSEPYGNQPQHF.

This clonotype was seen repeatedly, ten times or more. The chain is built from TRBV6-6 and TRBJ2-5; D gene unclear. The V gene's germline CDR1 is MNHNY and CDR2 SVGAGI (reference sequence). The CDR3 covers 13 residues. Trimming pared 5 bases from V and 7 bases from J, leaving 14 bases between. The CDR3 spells CASSKSHEGTQYF. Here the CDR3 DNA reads TGTGCCAGCAGTAAAAGCCACGAAGGGACCCAGTACTTC.

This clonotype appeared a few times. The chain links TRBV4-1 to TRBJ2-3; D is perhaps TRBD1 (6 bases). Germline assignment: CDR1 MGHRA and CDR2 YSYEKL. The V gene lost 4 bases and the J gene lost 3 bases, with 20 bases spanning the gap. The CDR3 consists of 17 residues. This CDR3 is CASSPGVAGATTDTQYF. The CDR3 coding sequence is TGCGCCAGCAGCCCTGGCGTGGCAGGGGCCACTACAGATACGCAGTATTTT.

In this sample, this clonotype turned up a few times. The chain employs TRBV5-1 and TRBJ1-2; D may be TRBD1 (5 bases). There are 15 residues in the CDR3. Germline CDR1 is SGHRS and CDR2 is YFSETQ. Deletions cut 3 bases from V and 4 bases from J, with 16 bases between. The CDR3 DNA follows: TGCGCCAGCAGCTGGGTAGGGGAACGGGCCTATGGCTACACCTTC. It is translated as CASSWVGERAYGYTF.

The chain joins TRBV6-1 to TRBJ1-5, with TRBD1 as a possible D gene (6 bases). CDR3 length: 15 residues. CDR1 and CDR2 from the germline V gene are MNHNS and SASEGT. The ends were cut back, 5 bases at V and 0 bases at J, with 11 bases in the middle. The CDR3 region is CASSTGLSSNQPQHF. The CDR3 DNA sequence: TGTGCCAGCAGTACAGGGTTGAGTAGCAATCAGCCCCAGCATTTT.

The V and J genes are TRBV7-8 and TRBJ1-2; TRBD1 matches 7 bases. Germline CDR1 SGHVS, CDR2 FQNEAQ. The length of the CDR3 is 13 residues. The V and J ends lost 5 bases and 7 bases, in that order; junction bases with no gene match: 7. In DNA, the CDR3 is TGTGCCAGCAGCCCAGGACAGGAAGGTGGCTACACCTTC. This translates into CASSPGQEGGYTF.

CDR3 sequence: CASSQDRATDTQYF. The CDR3 bases are TGCGCCAGCAGCCAAGATAGGGCCACAGATACGCAGTATTTT. The chain is built from TRBV4-3 and TRBJ2-3; no definite D call. CDR1 and CDR2 from the germline V gene are LGHNA and YSLEER. The CDR3 runs to 14 residues. Between the trimmed V and J ends, which lost 0 bases and 2 bases, there was a span of 6 bases.